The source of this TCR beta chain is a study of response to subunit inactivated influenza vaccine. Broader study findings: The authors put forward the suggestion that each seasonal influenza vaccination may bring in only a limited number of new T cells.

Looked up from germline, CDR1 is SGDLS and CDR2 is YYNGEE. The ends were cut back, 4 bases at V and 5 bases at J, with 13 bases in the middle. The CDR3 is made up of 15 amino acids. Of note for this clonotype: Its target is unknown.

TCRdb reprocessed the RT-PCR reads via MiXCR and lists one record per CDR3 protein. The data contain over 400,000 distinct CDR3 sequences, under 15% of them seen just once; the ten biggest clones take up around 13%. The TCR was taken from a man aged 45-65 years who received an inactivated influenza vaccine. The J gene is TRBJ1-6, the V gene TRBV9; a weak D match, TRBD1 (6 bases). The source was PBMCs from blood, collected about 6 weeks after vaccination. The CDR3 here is CASSPRQDHNSPLHF. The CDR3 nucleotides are TGTGCCAGCAGCCCACGACAGGACCATAATTCACCCCTCCACTTT.